This T cell receptor (beta chain) was identified in a study of blood T cell repertoires in COVID-19. Study context: The United States, Italy and Spain supplied acute and convalescent COVID-19 samples. The cDNA or gDNA used as material had been derived from T cells, B-cell-depleted T cells, or PBMCs.

Germline V gives CDR1 SQVTM, CDR2 ANQGSEA. CDR3 length: 14 residues. Trimming stripped 4 bases from V and 5 bases from J, with 18 bases between. In the source study's methods: Scientists estimated how many nucleated cells there were by amplifying reference gene primers. The repertoire was sequenced with immunoSEQ multiplex PCR; TCRdb's copy has only in-frame clones and lacks some. D and trimming were read from the DNA, whereas the V and J calls and clone size are those reported in that table. The top ten hold more than 0.95% of the sample, which has about 380,000 clones, roughly 90% seen once. This clone was seen only once.

The clonotype originates from a man aged 40-50 years with acute or convalescent COVID-19. The chain employs TRBV29-1 and TRBJ2-7, with D maybe TRBD2 (7 bases). Input material: peripheral blood. The CDR3 DNA reads TGCAGCGTTGGCGGGGGCAGGGGAAGCGACGAGCAGTACTTC. Its translation: CSVGGGRGSDEQYF.